Below are 18 T cell receptor beta chains sequenced from a single sample in a study of control samples from healthy donors and cancer patients. Here immunoSEQ multiplex PCR was the method, and the copy in TCRdb shows in-frame clones only, minus some. This table has 100,000 to 150,000 clones, 80% to 95% appearing once. Sequencing was done on a sample of blood. These receptors all come from a woman aged 45-65 years in good health.

This rearrangement joins TRBV24-1 to TRBJ1-5; no clear D gene. CDR1 and CDR2 (germline): KGHDR, SFDVKD. This CDR3 comprises 14 residues. V was pared by 8 bases and J by 0 bases, with 10 bases between. The CDR3 is CATTTGFSNQPQHF. The DNA of the CDR3 is TGTGCCACCACGACTGGATTTAGCAATCAGCCCCAGCATTTT.

This clone has a single count. The chain carries TRBV28 and TRBJ1-2, with D tentatively TRBD1 (5 bases). The CDR3 spans 13 residues. Per germline, CDR1 MDHEN and CDR2 SYDVKM. The V end lost 6 bases, the J end lost 4 bases, and 12 bases lay between the germline ends. CDR3 protein: CASRSGTSYGYTF. In DNA, the CDR3 is TGTGCCAGCAGGTCCGGGACGAGCTATGGCTACACCTTC.

The J gene is TRBJ1-5, the V gene TRBV28; 10 bases agree with TRBD1. Germline-derived CDR1 and CDR2 are MDHEN and SYDVKM. Losses at the gene ends were 6 bases for V and 4 bases for J; bases not matched to a gene: 6. CDR3 length: 15 amino acids. CDR3 loop: CASSPGQGGNQPQHF. The CDR3, as DNA: TGTGCCAGCAGCCCCGGACAGGGGGGGAATCAGCCCCAGCATTTT.

The V and J genes are TRBV6-1 and TRBJ2-1; 10 bases align to TRBD2. The trim removed 2 bases at V and 8 bases at J, leaving 6 bases unmatched. Germline-derived CDR1 and CDR2 are MNHNS and SASEGT. The CDR3 loop spans 15 amino acids. The CDR3: CASSEQAGGRDEQFF. The CDR3 coding sequence is TGTGCCAGCAGTGAACAAGCGGGAGGGAGAGATGAGCAGTTCTTC.

This sequence joins TRBV30 and TRBJ1-6; D remains ambiguous. This CDR3 comprises 11 residues. The V gene lost 8 bases and the J gene lost 15 bases, with 17 bases spanning the gap. Looked up from germline, CDR1 is GTSNPN and CDR2 is SVGIG (reference sequence). DNA for the CDR3: TGTGCCCGGAAGACGGGCCTCGACCTCCACTTT. Protein: CARKTGLDLHF. Based on the CDR3 plus reference TRBV30 and TRBJ1-6, the full variable domain is SQTIHQWPATLVQPVGSPLSLECTVEGTSNPNLYWYRQAAGRGLQLLFYSVGIGQISSEVPQNLSASRPQDRQFILSSKKLLLSDSGFYLCARKTGLDLHFGNGTRLTVT.

The rearrangement joins TRBV18 to TRBJ1-1; a weak D match, TRBD1 (5 bases). V dropped 4 bases and J dropped 5 bases, with 14 bases sitting between them. Germline lookup yields CDR1 KGHSH and CDR2 LQKENI. The CDR3 totals 14 residues. The DNA for the CDR3 is TGTGCCAGCTCACGGGGACCGGATCGGACTGAAGCTTTCTTT. Translation: CASSRGPDRTEAFF.

The chain carries TRBV27 and TRBJ1-1; a possible D gene is TRBD1 (5 bases). There are 12 residues in the CDR3. The V gene's germline CDR1 is MNHEY and CDR2 SMNVEV (reference sequence). Deletions cut 6 bases from V and 2 bases from J, with 7 bases between. The DNA for the CDR3 is TGTGCCAGCAGGAGGGGTAACACTGAAGCTTTCTTT. The encoded protein is CASRRGNTEAFF.

The chain carries TRBV28 and TRBJ1-3; D not resolved. V was clipped by 6 bases and J by 4 bases, with 7 bases between them. This CDR3 region has 12 residues. CDR1 and CDR2 from the germline V gene are MDHEN and SYDVKM. The CDR3, as DNA: TGTGCCAGCAGCCCGGCAGGAAACACCATATATTTT. This gives the protein CASSPAGNTIYF.

This sequence joins TRBV18 and TRBJ2-3; D may be TRBD1 (5 bases). The germline CDR1 and CDR2 sequences are KGHSH and LQKENI. With 1 base removed from V and 4 bases from J, the gap between germline ends came to 9 bases. The CDR3 is 14 amino acids. CDR3 DNA: TGTGCCAGCTCACCACGGGGCCAGTCAGATACGCAGTATTTT. The encoded protein is CASSPRGQSDTQYF. The whole variable domain, filled in from reference TRBV18 and TRBJ2-3, reads NAGVMQNPRHLVRRRGQEARLRCSPMKGHSHVYWYRQLPEEGLKFMVYLQKENIIDESGMPKERFSAEFPKEGPSILRIQQVVRGDSAAYFCASSPRGQSDTQYFGPGTRLTVL.

The gene calls are TRBV5-4 and TRBJ2-2; unclear D gene. Germline values: CDR1 SGHNT, CDR2 YYREEE (reference sequence). The V gene lost 4 bases and the J gene lost 3 bases, with 16 bases spanning the gap. The CDR3 is 16 amino acids. For the CDR3, the DNA is TGTGCCAGCAGCCCAACCGGGTTATCGGACACCGGGGAGCTGTTTTTT. Protein: CASSPTGLSDTGELFF.

The chain employs TRBV9 and TRBJ1-5; D possibly corresponds to TRBD1 (6 bases). The CDR3 is made up of 15 amino acids. The germline V gene has CDR1 SGDLS and CDR2 YYNGEE. V lost 0 bases, J lost 5 bases, and 12 bases lay in between. CDR3 bases: TGTGCCAGCAGCGTAGCGGACAGAATCGATCAGCCCCAGCATTTT. It encodes CASSVADRIDQPQHF.

The chain has TRBV6-5 and TRBJ2-5; 7 bases are shared with TRBD1. With V trimmed by 6 bases and J by 5 bases, 6 bases remained unmatched. Germline CDR1 and CDR2: MNHEY and SVGAGI. This CDR3 is built from 13 residues. The CDR3 is CASRVPGGETQYF. In DNA form, the CDR3 reads TGTGCCAGCAGGGTACCAGGGGGTGAGACCCAGTACTTC.

The chain has TRBV6-5 and TRBJ1-2, with a possible D match to TRBD1 (5 bases). V dropped 0 bases and J dropped 8 bases, with 10 bases sitting between them. This CDR3 has 13 residues. Germline V gene lookup returns CDR1 MNHEY and CDR2 SVGAGI. The CDR3 bases are TGTGCCAGCAGTTACTCTGCAGGGAACGGCTACACCTTC. It specifies CASSYSAGNGYTF.

The chain recombines TRBV5-1 with TRBJ2-1; D is perhaps TRBD1 (5 bases). Trimming pared 0 bases from V and 7 bases from J, leaving 11 bases between. From germline, CDR1 is SGHRS and CDR2 YFSETQ. CDR3 size: 14 residues. The CDR3 DNA sequence: TGCGCCAGCAGCTTGGGACAGACTGATAATGAGCAGTTCTTC. Encoded protein: CASSLGQTDNEQFF.

The rearrangement links TRBV24-1 to TRBJ2-2; maybe TRBD1 (6 bases). The CDR3 has 17 amino acids. The germline V and J ends were trimmed by 4 bases and 1 base, with 15 bases remaining between them. Germline CDR1 and CDR2: KGHDR and SFDVKD. The CDR3 DNA reads as TGTGCCACCAGTGACTTTCTAAGAGGGGGGAACACCGGGGAGCTGTTTTTT. Its protein product is CATSDFLRGGNTGELFF.

V gene TRBV30 combines with J gene TRBJ2-1; 8 bases line up with TRBD2. Germline trimming cut 2 bases from V and 3 bases from J; bases unmatched to any gene: 6. The CDR3 is 15 amino acids. CDR1 GTSNPN and CDR2 SVGIG come from the germline V gene (reference sequence). The CDR3 nucleotides read TGTGCCTGGAGTCCCGGGGGGGCGGTCTACAATGAGCAGTTCTTC. Translated: CAWSPGGAVYNEQFF.

The V gene is TRBV27, the J gene TRBJ2-3, with D hard to call. The CDR3 covers 14 residues. The V gene's germline CDR1 is MNHEY and CDR2 SMNVEV (reference sequence). Trimming cost V 5 bases and J 4 bases, with 13 bases left between them. This chain's CDR3 is CASSPSVSSDTQYF. The CDR3, as DNA: TGTGCCAGCAGTCCCAGCGTCAGTTCAGATACGCAGTATTTT.

The chain joins TRBV5-1 to TRBJ2-2; D call uncertain. Germline-derived CDR1 and CDR2 are SGHRS and YFSETQ. Deletions cut 1 base from V and 8 bases from J, with 6 bases between. The CDR3 is 12 residues long. The CDR3 is CASSLTGGELFF. DNA of the CDR3: TGCGCCAGCAGCTTGACCGGAGGGGAGCTGTTTTTT.